Shown below are 15 T cell receptor beta chains from a single sample sequenced in a study of blood T cell repertoires in COVID-19. Assay used: immunoSEQ multiplex PCR; TCRdb lists only in-frame clones, some missing. This sample has 300,000 to 400,000 clones, with less than 85% found just once. The sequencing input was PBMCs or T cells enriched from blood (not recorded which). The receptors were gathered from a woman in her twenties or thirties who had been exposed to COVID-19.

In DNA form, the CDR3 reads TGTGCCAGTACCTTTTCCGGGACAGGGTTCTTCGAGCAGTTCTTC. Protein: CASTFSGTGFFEQFF. The V and J genes are TRBV19 and TRBJ2-1; 9 bases align to TRBD1. The V and J ends lost 7 bases and 10 bases, in that order; junction bases with no gene match: 14. This CDR3 contains 15 residues. Looked up from germline, CDR1 is LNHDA and CDR2 is SQIVND (reference sequence).

This chain connects TRBV27 to TRBJ2-3; a weak D match, TRBD1 (5 bases). CDR1 and CDR2 from the germline V gene are MNHEY and SMNVEV (reference sequence). The CDR3 is 15 amino acids. Trimming pared 0 bases from V and 7 bases from J, leaving 14 bases between. In DNA form, the CDR3 reads TGTGCCAGCAGTTTATCCTTTAATAGGGGAAATACGCAGTATTTT. Its translation is CASSLSFNRGNTQYF.

A few counts support this clone. V is TRBV27 and J is TRBJ2-7, with TRBD1 matching over 9 bases. The CDR3 totals 16 residues. CDR1 is MNHEY, CDR2 SMNVEV, per germline (reference sequence). Losses at the gene ends were 5 bases for V and 5 bases for J; bases not matched to a gene: 13. The CDR3 sequence: CASSPGATGGADEQYF. The CDR3 DNA reads as TGTGCCAGCAGTCCCGGGGCGACAGGGGGGGCGGACGAGCAGTACTTC.

This clone has just a few counts. The chain links TRBV6-5 to TRBJ1-6; D is perhaps TRBD1 (6 bases). The germline V gene has CDR1 MNHEY and CDR2 SVGAGI. This CDR3 contains 16 residues. With 4 bases removed from V and 7 bases from J, the gap between germline ends came to 17 bases. This CDR3 is CASSSLPGGRNSPLHF. DNA of the CDR3: TGTGCCAGCAGTTCCCTCCCGGGGGGGCGGAATTCACCCCTCCACTTT.

This sequence joins TRBV5-1 and TRBJ2-2; a possible D gene is TRBD1 (5 bases). The CDR3 has 16 residues. With 1 base removed from V and 0 bases from J, the gap between germline ends came to 10 bases. CDR1 is SGHRS and CDR2 is YFSETQ in the germline V gene. For the CDR3, the DNA is TGCGCCAGCAGCTTGAGACAGAGAACGAACACCGGGGAGCTGTTTTTT. Residues: CASSLRQRTNTGELFF.

The chain is built from TRBV30 and TRBJ2-5, with 7 bases that match TRBD1. V lost 5 bases and J lost 1; bases outside the gene matches: 4. This CDR3 is 13 amino acids long. Per germline, CDR1 GTSNPN and CDR2 SVGIG (reference sequence). CDR3 region: CAWAGTVQETQYF. The CDR3 coding sequence is TGTGCCTGGGCCGGGACAGTCCAAGAGACCCAGTACTTC.

The V and J genes are TRBV30 and TRBJ1-1; perhaps TRBD1 as D (5 bases). V was pared by 5 bases and J by 1 base, with 11 bases between. Germline CDR1 is GTSNPN and CDR2 is SVGIG (reference sequence). This CDR3 has 13 amino acids. As DNA, the CDR3 is TGTGCCTGGGGGGTAGGGGAGAACACTGAAGCTTTCTTT. It specifies CAWGVGENTEAFF.

The CDR3 coding sequence is TGTGCCAGCAGCGAAAACCGGGACAGGGGAGACACAGATACGCAGTATTTT. Its translation: CASSENRDRGDTDTQYF. The chain is built from TRBV7-9 and TRBJ2-3; 10 bases match TRBD1. The CDR3 loop spans 17 amino acids. The germline V gene encodes CDR1 SEHNR and CDR2 FQNEAQ (reference sequence). Trimming took 5 bases from V and 2 from J; bases not matched to a gene: 10.

This rearrangement joins TRBV5-1 to TRBJ1-3; tentative D call: TRBD1 (6 bases). CDR1 and CDR2 (germline): SGHRS, YFSETQ. This CDR3 comprises 17 residues. V dropped 0 bases and J dropped 0 bases, with 13 bases sitting between them. This CDR3 is CASSLEGQGTSGNTIYF. The CDR3 nucleotides read TGCGCCAGCAGCTTGGAGGGGCAGGGGACCTCTGGAAACACCATATATTTT.

V is TRBV19 and J is TRBJ2-7; TRBD1 matches at 7 bases. The CDR3 consists of 14 residues. Germline trimming cut 7 bases from V and 1 base from J; bases unmatched to any gene: 7. The germline CDR1 and CDR2 sequences are LNHDA and SQIVND (reference sequence). The CDR3 is CASKAGTASYEQYF. CDR3 DNA sequence: TGTGCCAGTAAAGCAGGGACAGCTTCCTACGAGCAGTACTTC.

This clone was seen at least ten times. The chain recombines TRBV2 with TRBJ2-7; a weak D match, TRBD2 (5 bases). V lost 2 bases and J lost 5, with 10 bases in between. Germline assignment: CDR1 SNHLY and CDR2 FYNNEI. CDR3 length: 13 amino acids. DNA for the CDR3: TGTGCCAGCAGTGAAACTAGACGAAACGAGCAGTACTTC. It encodes CASSETRRNEQYF. The full variable domain, in which reference TRBV2 and TRBJ2-7 provide the parts outside the CDR3, is EPEVTQTPSHQVTQMGQEVILRCVPISNHLYFYWYRQILGQKVEFLVSFYNNEISEKSEIFDDQFSVERPDGSNFTLKIRSTKLEDSAMYFCASSETRRNEQYFGPGTRLTVT.

The chain employs TRBV5-6 and TRBJ1-2; 7 bases are shared with TRBD1. CDR1 is SGHDT and CDR2 is YYEEEE in the germline V gene. Trimming cost V 4 bases and J 7 bases; bases outside gene matches: 10. The CDR3 has 14 amino acids. CDR3 residues: CASSPRQGPPGYTF. As DNA, the CDR3 is TGTGCCAGCAGCCCACGACAGGGACCCCCTGGCTACACCTTC.

The genes are TRBV9 and TRBJ2-3, with a tentative D call TRBD1 (7 bases). V shed 2 bases and J shed 2 bases, with 12 bases lying between them. The CDR3 length is 15 residues. CDR1 and CDR2 (germline): SGDLS, YYNGEE. The CDR3 loop reads CASSVRGANTDTQYF. The CDR3 DNA follows: TGTGCCAGCAGCGTCAGGGGGGCTAACACAGATACGCAGTATTTT.

The genes are TRBV11-1 and TRBJ2-7, with D uncertain. Germline values: CDR1 SGHAT, CDR2 FQDESV (reference sequence). This CDR3 has 13 amino acids. Trimming stripped 5 bases from V and 0 bases from J, with 8 bases between. CDR3 sequence reads: CASSRVISYEQYF. In DNA, the CDR3 is TGTGCCAGCAGCCGGGTCATCTCCTACGAGCAGTACTTC.

The chain links TRBV14 to TRBJ1-2; D remains ambiguous. Per germline, CDR1 SGHDN and CDR2 FVKESK. V was trimmed by 5 bases and J by 7 bases, leaving 11 bases between them. The CDR3 has 12 amino acids. The CDR3 reads CASSEGGSGYTF. For the CDR3, the DNA is TGTGCCAGCAGCGAGGGAGGCAGTGGCTACACCTTC.